This entry is about one T cell receptor (beta chain). Sequencing used immunoSEQ multiplex PCR; TCRdb keeps in-frame clones, though not all of them. The sample lists 55,000 to 85,000 clones, roughly 85% occurring once. The length of the CDR3 is 15 residues. Germline CDR1 and CDR2: MGHDK and SYGVNS. V lost 4 bases, J lost 7 bases, and 9 bases stayed unmatched. This entry comes from a study of blood T cell repertoires in COVID-19. Material for sequencing was peripheral blood. The genes are TRBV25-1 and TRBJ1-5; 8 nucleotides align to TRBD1. The clonotype comes from a human donor in a cohort sampled during active COVID-19. CDR3 amino acids: CASSAPGTGGQPQHF. The DNA for the CDR3 is TGTGCCAGCAGTGCCCCCGGGACAGGCGGGCAGCCCCAGCATTTT.